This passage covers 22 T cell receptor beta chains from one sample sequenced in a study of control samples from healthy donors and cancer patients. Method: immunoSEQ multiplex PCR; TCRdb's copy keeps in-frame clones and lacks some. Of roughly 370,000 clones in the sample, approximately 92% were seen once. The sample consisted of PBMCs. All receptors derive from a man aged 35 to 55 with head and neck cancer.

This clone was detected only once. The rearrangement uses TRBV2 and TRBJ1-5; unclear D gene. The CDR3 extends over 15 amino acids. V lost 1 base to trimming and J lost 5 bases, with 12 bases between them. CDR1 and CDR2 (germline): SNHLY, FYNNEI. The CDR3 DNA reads TGTGCCAGCAGTGAAGATCCGGGAACTTATCAGCCCCAGCATTTT. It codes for CASSEDPGTYQPQHF. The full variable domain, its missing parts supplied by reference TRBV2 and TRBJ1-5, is EPEVTQTPSHQVTQMGQEVILRCVPISNHLYFYWYRQILGQKVEFLVSFYNNEISEKSEIFDDQFSVERPDGSNFTLKIRSTKLEDSAMYFCASSEDPGTYQPQHFGDGTRLSIL.

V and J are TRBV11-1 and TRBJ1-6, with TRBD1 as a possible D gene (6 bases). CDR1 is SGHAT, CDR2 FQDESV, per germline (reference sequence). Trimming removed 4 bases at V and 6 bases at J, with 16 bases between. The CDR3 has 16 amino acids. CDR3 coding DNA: TGTGCCAGCAGCTCGCCTAACAGGGTGGGTAATTCACCCCTCCACTTT. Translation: CASSSPNRVGNSPLHF.

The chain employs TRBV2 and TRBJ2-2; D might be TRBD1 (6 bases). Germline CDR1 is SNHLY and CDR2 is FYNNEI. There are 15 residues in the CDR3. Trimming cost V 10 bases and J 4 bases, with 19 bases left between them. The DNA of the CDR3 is TGTGCCATTCATTCCCCAGGGGCGTCCACCGGGGAGCTGTTTTTT. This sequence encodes CAIHSPGASTGELFF.

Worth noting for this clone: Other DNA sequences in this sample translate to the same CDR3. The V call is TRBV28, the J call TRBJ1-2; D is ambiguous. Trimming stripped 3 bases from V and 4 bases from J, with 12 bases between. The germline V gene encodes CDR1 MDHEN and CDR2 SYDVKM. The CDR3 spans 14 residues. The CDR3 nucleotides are TGTGCCAGCAGTTTGGAGGACCCCCCCTATGGCTACACCTTC. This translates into CASSLEDPPYGYTF.

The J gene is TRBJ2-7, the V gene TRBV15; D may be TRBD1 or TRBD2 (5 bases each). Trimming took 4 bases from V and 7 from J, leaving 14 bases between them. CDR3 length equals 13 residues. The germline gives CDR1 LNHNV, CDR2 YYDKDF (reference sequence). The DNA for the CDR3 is TGTGCCACCAGCAAACCGGGACGTCGGGAGCAGTACTTC. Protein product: CATSKPGRREQYF.

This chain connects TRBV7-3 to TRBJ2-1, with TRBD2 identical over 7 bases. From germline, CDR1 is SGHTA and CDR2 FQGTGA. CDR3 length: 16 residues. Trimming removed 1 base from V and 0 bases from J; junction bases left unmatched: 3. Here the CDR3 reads CASSLIGGGSYNEQFF. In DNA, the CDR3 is TGTGCCAGCAGCTTAATCGGCGGGGGCTCCTACAATGAGCAGTTCTTC.

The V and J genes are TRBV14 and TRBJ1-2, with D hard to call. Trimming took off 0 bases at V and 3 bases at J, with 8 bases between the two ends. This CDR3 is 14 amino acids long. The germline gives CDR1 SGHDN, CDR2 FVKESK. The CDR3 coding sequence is TGTGCCAGCAGCCAAGATAGACGGTACTATGGCTACACCTTC. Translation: CASSQDRRYYGYTF.

CDR3 bases: TGTGCCAGCAGCCAAGATCACAGGGGTTATCAGCCCCAGCATTTT. It codes for CASSQDHRGYQPQHF. The chain uses TRBV4-2 and TRBJ1-5, with TRBD1 identical over 7 bases. Looked up from germline, CDR1 is LGHNA and CDR2 is YNFKEQ. The CDR3 sequence is 15 residues long. The V and J ends lost 0 bases and 5 bases, in that order; junction bases with no gene match: 4.

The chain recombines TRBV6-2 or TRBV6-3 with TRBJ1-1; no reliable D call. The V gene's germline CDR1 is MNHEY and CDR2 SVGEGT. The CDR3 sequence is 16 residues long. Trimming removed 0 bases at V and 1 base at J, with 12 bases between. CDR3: CASSYSRAGGNTEAFF. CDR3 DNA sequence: TGTGCCAGCAGTTACTCGCGGGCAGGAGGGAACACTGAAGCTTTCTTT.

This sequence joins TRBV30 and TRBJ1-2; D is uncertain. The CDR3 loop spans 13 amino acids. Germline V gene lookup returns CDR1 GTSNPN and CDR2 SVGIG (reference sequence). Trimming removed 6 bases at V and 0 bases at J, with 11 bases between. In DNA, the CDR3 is TGTGCCTGCCCTGGGGAAGCTAACTATGGCTACACCTTC. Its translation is CACPGEANYGYTF.

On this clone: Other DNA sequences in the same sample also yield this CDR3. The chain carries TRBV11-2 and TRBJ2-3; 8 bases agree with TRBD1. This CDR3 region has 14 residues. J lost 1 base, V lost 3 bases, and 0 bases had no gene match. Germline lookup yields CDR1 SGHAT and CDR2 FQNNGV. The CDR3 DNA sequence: TGTGCCAGCAGCTTGGACAGGGGCACAGATACGCAGTATTTT. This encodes CASSLDRGTDTQYF.

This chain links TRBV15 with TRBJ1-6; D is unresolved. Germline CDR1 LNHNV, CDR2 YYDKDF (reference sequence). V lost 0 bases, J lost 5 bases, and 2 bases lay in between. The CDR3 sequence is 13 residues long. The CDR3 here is CATSRDDNSPLHF. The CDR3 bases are TGTGCCACCAGCAGAGATGATAATTCACCCCTCCACTTT.

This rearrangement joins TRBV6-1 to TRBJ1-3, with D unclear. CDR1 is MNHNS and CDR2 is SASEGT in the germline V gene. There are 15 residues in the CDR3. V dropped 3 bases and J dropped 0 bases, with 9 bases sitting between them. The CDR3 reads CASSEVGSSGNTIYF. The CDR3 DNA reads TGTGCCAGCAGTGAGGTGGGGAGCTCTGGAAACACCATATATTTT.

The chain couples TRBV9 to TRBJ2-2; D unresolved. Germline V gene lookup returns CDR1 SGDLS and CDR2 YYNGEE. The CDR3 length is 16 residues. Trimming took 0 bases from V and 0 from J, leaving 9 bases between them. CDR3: CASSVGPVANTGELFF. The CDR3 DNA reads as TGTGCCAGCAGCGTAGGTCCTGTAGCGAACACCGGGGAGCTGTTTTTT.

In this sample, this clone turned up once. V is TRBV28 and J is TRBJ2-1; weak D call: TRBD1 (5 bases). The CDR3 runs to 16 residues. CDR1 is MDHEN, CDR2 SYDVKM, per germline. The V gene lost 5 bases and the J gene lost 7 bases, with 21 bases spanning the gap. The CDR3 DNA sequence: TGTGCCAGCAGTCCCCACGGGCAGGGCGGTAGGAATGAGCAGTTCTTC. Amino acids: CASSPHGQGGRNEQFF.

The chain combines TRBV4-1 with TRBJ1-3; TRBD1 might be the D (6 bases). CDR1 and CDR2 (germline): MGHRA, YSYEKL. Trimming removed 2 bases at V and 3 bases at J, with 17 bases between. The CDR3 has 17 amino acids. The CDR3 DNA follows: TGCGCCAGCAGCCAAACTACCACGACAGGCCGTGGAAACACCATATATTTT. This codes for CASSQTTTTGRGNTIYF.

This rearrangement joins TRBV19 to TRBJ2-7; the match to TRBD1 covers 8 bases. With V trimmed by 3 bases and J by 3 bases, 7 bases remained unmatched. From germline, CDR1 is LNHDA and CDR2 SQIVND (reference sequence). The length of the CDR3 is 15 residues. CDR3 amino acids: CASSIGDRFSYEQYF. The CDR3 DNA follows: TGTGCCAGTAGTATTGGGGACAGGTTCAGCTACGAGCAGTACTTC.

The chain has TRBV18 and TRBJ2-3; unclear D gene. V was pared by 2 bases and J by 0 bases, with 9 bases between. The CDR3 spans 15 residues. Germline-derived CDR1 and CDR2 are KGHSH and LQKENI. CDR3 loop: CASSPAIVSTDTQYF. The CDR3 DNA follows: TGTGCCAGCTCACCAGCGATCGTTAGCACAGATACGCAGTATTTT.

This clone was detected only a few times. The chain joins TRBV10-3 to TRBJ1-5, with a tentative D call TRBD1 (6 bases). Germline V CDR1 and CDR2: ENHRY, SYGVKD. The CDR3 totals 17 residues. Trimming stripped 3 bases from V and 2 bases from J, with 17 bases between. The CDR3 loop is CAISEPGGGDGNQPQHF. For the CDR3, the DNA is TGTGCCATCAGTGAACCCGGGGGGGGCGACGGCAATCAGCCCCAGCATTTT.

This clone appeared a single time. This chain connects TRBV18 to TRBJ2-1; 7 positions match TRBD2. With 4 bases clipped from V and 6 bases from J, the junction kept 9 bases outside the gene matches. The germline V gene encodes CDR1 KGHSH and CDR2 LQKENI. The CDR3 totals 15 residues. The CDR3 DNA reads TGTGCCAGCTCACTCAGACTAGCTTCTGCCAATGAGCAGTTCTTC. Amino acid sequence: CASSLRLASANEQFF.

The CDR3 loop reads CASSQGRSETQYF. The CDR3 DNA follows: TGTGCCAGCAGCCAAGGGCGTAGCGAGACCCAGTACTTC. J is TRBJ2-5 and V is TRBV3-1 (or the pseudogene TRBV3-2); D is unresolved. The CDR3 totals 13 residues. The V end lost 1 base, the J end lost 5 bases, and 8 bases lay between the germline ends. Per the germline V gene, CDR1 is LGHDT and CDR2 is YNNKEL (reference sequence).

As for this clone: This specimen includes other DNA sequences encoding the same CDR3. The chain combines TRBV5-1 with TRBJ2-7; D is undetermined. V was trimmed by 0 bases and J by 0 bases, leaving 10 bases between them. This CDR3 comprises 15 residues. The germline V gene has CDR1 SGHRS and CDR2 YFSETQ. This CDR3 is CASSLDGGSSYEQYF. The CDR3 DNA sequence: TGCGCCAGCAGCTTGGACGGCGGAAGCTCCTACGAGCAGTACTTC. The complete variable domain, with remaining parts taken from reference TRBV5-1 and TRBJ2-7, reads KAGVTQTPRYLIKTRGQQVTLSCSPISGHRSVSWYQQTPGQGLQFLFEYFSETQRNKGNFPGRFSGRQFSNSRSEMNVSTLELGDSALYLCASSLDGGSSYEQYFGPGTRLTVT.